This T cell receptor (beta chain) comes out of a study of STAT5B mutations in CD4+ large granular lymphocyte leukemia. CDR3 length equals 15 residues. V was clipped by 7 bases and J by 3 bases, with 15 bases between them. From germline, CDR1 is PRHDT and CDR2 FYEKMQ (reference sequence). Assay used: immunoSEQ multiplex PCR; TCRdb lists only in-frame clones, some missing. Found here are about 40,000 clones, about 81% of them singletons; the top ten hold 0.3% to 0.35%. Sequenced material: CD4+ T cells from blood buffy coats. This sequence originates from a human donor in good health. The V gene is TRBV13, the J gene TRBJ1-4; D is uncertain. In nucleotides, the CDR3 is TGTGCCAGCAAATTTGGTCCTTCGGCTAATGAAAAACTGTTTTTT. This codes for CASKFGPSANEKLFF. Drawing the rest from reference TRBV13 and TRBJ1-4, the complete variable domain is AAGVIQSPRHLIKEKRETATLKCYPIPRHDTVYWYQQGPGQDPQFLISFYEKMQSDKGSIPDRFSAQQFSDYHSELNMSSLELGDSALYFCASKFGPSANEKLFFGSGTQLSVL.